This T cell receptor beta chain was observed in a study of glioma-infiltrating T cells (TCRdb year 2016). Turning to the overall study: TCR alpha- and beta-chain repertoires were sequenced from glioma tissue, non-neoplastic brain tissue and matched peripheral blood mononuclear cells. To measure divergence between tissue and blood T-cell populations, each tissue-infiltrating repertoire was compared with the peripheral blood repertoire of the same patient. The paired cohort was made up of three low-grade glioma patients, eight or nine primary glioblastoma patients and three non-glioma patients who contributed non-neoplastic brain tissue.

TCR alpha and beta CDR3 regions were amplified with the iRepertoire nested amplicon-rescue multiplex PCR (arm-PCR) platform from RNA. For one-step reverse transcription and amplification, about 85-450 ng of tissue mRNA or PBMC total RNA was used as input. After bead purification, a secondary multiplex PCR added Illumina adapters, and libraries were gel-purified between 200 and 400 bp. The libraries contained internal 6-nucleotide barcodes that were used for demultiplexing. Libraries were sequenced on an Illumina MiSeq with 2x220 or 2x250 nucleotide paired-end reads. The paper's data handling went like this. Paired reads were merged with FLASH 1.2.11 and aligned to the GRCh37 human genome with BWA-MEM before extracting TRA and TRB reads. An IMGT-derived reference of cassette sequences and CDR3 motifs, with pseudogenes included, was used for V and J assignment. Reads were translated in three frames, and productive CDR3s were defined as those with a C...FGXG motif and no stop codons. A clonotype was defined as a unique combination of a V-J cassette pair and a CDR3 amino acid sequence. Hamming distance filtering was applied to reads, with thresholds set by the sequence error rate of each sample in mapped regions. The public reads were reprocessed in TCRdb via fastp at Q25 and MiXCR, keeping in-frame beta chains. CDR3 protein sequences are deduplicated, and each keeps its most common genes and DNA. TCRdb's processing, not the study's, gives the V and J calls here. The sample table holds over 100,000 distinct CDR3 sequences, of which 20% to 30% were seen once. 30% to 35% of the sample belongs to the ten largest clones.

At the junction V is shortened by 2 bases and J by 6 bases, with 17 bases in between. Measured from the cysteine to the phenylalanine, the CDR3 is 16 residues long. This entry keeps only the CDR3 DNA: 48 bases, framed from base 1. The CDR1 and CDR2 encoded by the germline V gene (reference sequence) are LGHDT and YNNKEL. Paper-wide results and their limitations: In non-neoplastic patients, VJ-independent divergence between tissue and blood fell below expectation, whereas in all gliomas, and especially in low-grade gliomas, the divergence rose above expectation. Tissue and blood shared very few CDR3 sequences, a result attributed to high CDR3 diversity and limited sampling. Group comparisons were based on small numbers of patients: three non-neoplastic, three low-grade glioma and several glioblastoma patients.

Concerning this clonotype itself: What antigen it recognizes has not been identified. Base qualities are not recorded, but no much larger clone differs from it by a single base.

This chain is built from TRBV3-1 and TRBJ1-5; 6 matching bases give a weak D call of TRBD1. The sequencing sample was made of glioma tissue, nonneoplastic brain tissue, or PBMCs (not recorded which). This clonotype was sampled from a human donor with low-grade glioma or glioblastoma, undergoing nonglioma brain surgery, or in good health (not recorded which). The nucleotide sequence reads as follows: TGTGCCAGCAGCCAATACCCGCGACAGGAAGGTCAGCCCCAGCATTTT. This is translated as CASSQYPRQEGQPQHF.